One and the same sample provided the 31 T cell receptor beta chains below, sequenced in a study of T cell changes during pregnancy in multiple sclerosis (dated by TCRdb to between 2018 and 2021). Receptor libraries were prepared by the immunoSEQ multiplex PCR assay. TCRdb's version of the immuneACCESS table is confined to in-frame rearrangements and falls short of the full clone set. An unresolved V gene accounts for under half of the shortfall where checked; the remainder is of unknown origin. Present in this sample are some 79,000 clones, 85% to 95% of which were seen just once. Of the sample, about 0.45% falls within the top ten clones. Sequencing used CD4+ T cells from peripheral blood mononuclear cells, obtained in the second trimester of pregnancy. All receptors derive from a female donor with multiple sclerosis, enrolled in a pregnancy study.

Worth noting for this clone: Sequence at one end of the junction differs from germline and may be a read error. The chain joins TRBV14 to TRBJ1-1; D gene unclear. The CDR3 loop spans 13 amino acids. Germline V lookup: CDR1 SGHDN, CDR2 FVKESK. CDR3 region: CASSQAKQSSAEF. The CDR3 bases are TGTGCCAGCAGCCAAGCAAAACAATCTTCGGCGGAGTTT.

This rearrangement joins TRBV27 to TRBJ2-7, with D hard to call. V was cut by 3 bases and J by 0 bases, with 9 bases left in between. The CDR3 has 14 amino acids. Germline CDR1 is MNHEY and CDR2 is SMNVEV (reference sequence). DNA for the CDR3: TGTGCCAGCAGTTTTCAGTCCCTCTCCTACGAGCAGTACTTC. Translated: CASSFQSLSYEQYF.

The V gene is TRBV27, the J gene TRBJ2-5, with 7 bases identical to TRBD1. V was clipped by 4 bases and J by 5 bases; unmatched bases: 7. The CDR3 consists of 14 residues. The germline V gene has CDR1 MNHEY and CDR2 SMNVEV (reference sequence). CDR3 protein: CASSYTGAGETQYF. CDR3 sequence (DNA): TGTGCCAGCAGTTACACAGGGGCAGGGGAGACCCAGTACTTC.

The chain couples TRBV27 to TRBJ1-2; unclear D gene. CDR1 and CDR2 from the germline V gene are MNHEY and SMNVEV (reference sequence). Deletions cut 2 bases from V and 3 bases from J, with 16 bases between. CDR3 size: 16 residues. CDR3 in amino acids: CASSLALDWAHYGYTF. Here the CDR3 DNA reads TGTGCCAGCAGTTTAGCACTGGACTGGGCTCACTATGGCTACACCTTC.

The V and J genes are TRBV15 and TRBJ1-1; TRBD1 matches 8 bases. Germline V lookup: CDR1 LNHNV, CDR2 YYDKDF (reference sequence). With 0 bases clipped from V and 12 bases from J, the junction kept 9 bases outside the gene matches. The CDR3 length is 14 residues. CDR3 region: CATSRDFQDRAPFF. CDR3 DNA sequence: TGTGCCACCAGCAGAGATTTTCAGGACAGGGCTCCTTTCTTT.

CDR3 nucleotides: TGTGCCAGCAGCCGAGAGGGGGGTCTAGCGGCGGATACGCAGTATTTT. Amino acid sequence: CASSREGGLAADTQYF. The V and J genes are TRBV7-2 and TRBJ2-3; D is possibly TRBD2 (7 bases). Trimming cost V 5 bases and J 6 bases, with 21 bases left between them. The CDR3 has 16 residues. Germline CDR1 is SGHTA and CDR2 is FQGNSA.

This clone appeared once. The CDR3 coding sequence is TGTGCCACCAGCAGAGGTGGGACAGGGGGCATTTCTTGCACCTTC. Translation gives CATSRGGTGGISCTF. The rearrangement uses TRBV15 and TRBJ1-2, with 12 bases fitting TRBD1. The J segment lost 13 bases and the V segment lost 1 base, leaving 10 bases of the junction unmatched. Germline V CDR1 and CDR2: LNHNV, YYDKDF (reference sequence). The CDR3 totals 15 residues.

This chain links TRBV28 with TRBJ2-7; TRBD1 matches 11 bases. The V segment lost 6 bases and the J segment 2 bases; nucleotides outside the gene matches: 9. This CDR3 is built from 16 residues. The V gene's germline CDR1 is MDHEN and CDR2 SYDVKM. The CDR3 loop is CASSPIRGQGAYEQYF. Here the CDR3 DNA reads TGTGCCAGCAGCCCAATTAGGGGACAGGGGGCCTACGAGCAGTACTTC.

The chain is built from TRBV27 and TRBJ1-5, with TRBD1 identical over 10 bases. Germline V CDR1 and CDR2: MNHEY, SMNVEV (reference sequence). The ends lost 7 bases at V and 6 bases at J; junction bases unmatched: 9. CDR3 length equals 15 residues. Here the CDR3 DNA reads TGTGCCAGCAAATCGTTGGACAGGGGGAGTCAGCCCCAGCATTTT. Protein product: CASKSLDRGSQPQHF.

This clone is a singleton in its sample. The rearrangement links TRBV2 to TRBJ1-5, with D hard to call. The V gene's germline CDR1 is SNHLY and CDR2 FYNNEI. There are 15 residues in the CDR3. V was trimmed by 2 bases and J by 0 bases, leaving 8 bases between them. Here the CDR3 DNA reads TGTGCCAGCAGTGAATCCGTTTATAGCAATCAGCCCCAGCATTTT. As protein: CASSESVYSNQPQHF.

The V call is TRBV5-1, the J call TRBJ1-2; D gene ambiguous. The germline CDR1 and CDR2 sequences are SGHRS and YFSETQ. The CDR3 runs to 16 residues. V was cut by 2 bases and J by 0 bases, with 14 bases left in between. In DNA form, the CDR3 reads TGCGCCAGCAGCTTAGCCCCTGATTCCCCTAACTATGGCTACACCTTC. It yields the protein CASSLAPDSPNYGYTF.

The chain uses TRBV5-5 and TRBJ2-2; maybe TRBD2 (5 bases). This CDR3 is 12 amino acids long. The germline V gene encodes CDR1 SGHKS and CDR2 YYEKEE (reference sequence). The germline V and J ends were trimmed by 4 bases and 7 bases, with 8 bases remaining between them. CDR3 residues: CASSRGDGELFF. The CDR3 DNA reads as TGTGCCAGCAGCCGGGGAGACGGGGAGCTGTTTTTT.

This clone was picked up a small number of times. The chain combines TRBV6-1 with TRBJ1-6, with D maybe TRBD1 (5 bases). CDR3 size: 17 residues. Trimming removed 0 bases at V and 0 bases at J, with 9 bases between. The germline gives CDR1 MNHNS, CDR2 SASEGT. The CDR3: CASSEADKSSYNSPLHF. CDR3 nucleotides: TGTGCCAGCAGTGAAGCGGACAAAAGCTCCTATAATTCACCCCTCCACTTT.

The rearrangement links TRBV30 to TRBJ1-1; 10 bases agree with TRBD1. The trim removed 2 bases at V and 9 bases at J, leaving 15 bases unmatched. The V gene's germline CDR1 is GTSNPN and CDR2 SVGIG (reference sequence). The CDR3 has 16 amino acids. The CDR3 DNA reads TGTGCCTGGAGTCTAACCCGACAGGGGGCGCCATTTCAAGCTTTCTTT. It encodes CAWSLTRQGAPFQAFF.

This clone was seen a single time. V is TRBV5-1 and J is TRBJ2-3, with D possibly being TRBD1 (5 bases). CDR3 length: 16 residues. V was pared by 4 bases and J by 3 bases, with 18 bases between. Germline V gene lookup returns CDR1 SGHRS and CDR2 YFSETQ. CDR3: CASSIGDRLETDTQYF. The CDR3 nucleotides are TGCGCCAGCAGCATCGGTGACAGACTGGAAACAGATACGCAGTATTTT.

The V gene is TRBV5-1, the J gene TRBJ2-2, with D possibly matching TRBD1 (6 bases). V lost 9 bases and J 0 bases, leaving 30 bases between the germline ends. This CDR3 comprises 20 residues. Germline assignment: CDR1 SGHRS and CDR2 YFSETQ. CDR3 residues: CAIPPGGSKIFFANTGELFF. The DNA for the CDR3 is TGCGCCATCCCCCCTGGGGGCAGTAAGATCTTTTTCGCGAACACCGGGGAGCTGTTTTTT.

The chain employs TRBV5-1 and TRBJ2-1, with 9 bases matching TRBD2. The CDR3 is 17 amino acids. Germline CDR1 reads SGHRS; CDR2 reads YFSETQ. V was pared by 1 base and J by 8 bases, with 13 bases of the junction left unmatched. Written as DNA, the CDR3 is TGCGCCAGCAGCTTGTCCCGGCGGGAGGGCCGTGGGTATGAGCAGTTCTTC. This encodes CASSLSRREGRGYEQFF.

CDR3 sequence: CASSQVASGGPSYEQYF. CDR3 coding DNA: TGTGCCAGCAGCCAAGTTGCTAGCGGGGGCCCCTCCTACGAGCAGTACTTC. This chain uses TRBV4-2 with TRBJ2-7; 10 bases fit TRBD2. Germline CDR1 LGHNA, CDR2 YNFKEQ. The CDR3 has 17 residues. Losses at the gene ends were 1 base for V and 0 bases for J; bases not matched to a gene: 6.

The genes are TRBV6-5 and TRBJ2-7; maybe TRBD2 (5 bases). The V gene lost 3 bases and the J gene lost 0 bases, with 12 bases spanning the gap. CDR1 and CDR2 (germline): MNHEY, SVGAGI. CDR3 length: 15 residues. The CDR3 protein is CASSYGGGGSYEQYF. CDR3 nucleotides: TGTGCCAGCAGTTATGGAGGAGGTGGCTCCTACGAGCAGTACTTC.

V is TRBV19 and J is TRBJ1-6; 7 nucleotides agree with TRBD1. Germline CDR1 and CDR2: LNHDA and SQIVND (reference sequence). The CDR3 is 14 amino acids. The V segment lost 9 bases and the J segment 4 bases; nucleotides outside the gene matches: 6. Written as DNA, the CDR3 is TGTGCCAGCGCGGCGGGACAGTATAATTCACCCCTCCACTTT. Its protein is CASAAGQYNSPLHF.

This sequence joins TRBV5-5 and TRBJ2-3; D remains ambiguous. This CDR3 contains 14 residues. Germline V gene data show CDR1 as SGHKS and CDR2 as YYEKEE (reference sequence). V gave up 2 bases and J gave up 1 base, with 8 bases separating them. CDR3: CASSLRVGTDTQYF. The CDR3 DNA reads as TGTGCCAGCAGCTTACGCGTTGGCACAGATACGCAGTATTTT. The variable domain in full, completed from reference TRBV5-5 and TRBJ2-3, reads DAGVTQSPTHLIKTRGQQVTLRCSPISGHKSVSWYQQVLGQGPQFIFQYYEKEERGRGNFPDRFSARQFPNYSSELNVNALLLGDSALYLCASSLRVGTDTQYFGPGTRLTVL.

V is TRBV4-3 and J is TRBJ2-2; D possibly corresponds to TRBD1 (6 bases). V was pared by 1 base and J by 5 bases, with 20 bases between. Germline CDR1 reads LGHNA; CDR2 reads YSLEER. The CDR3 is 18 residues long. The CDR3 loop is CASSQGAGGGVRTGELFF. The CDR3 nucleotides are TGCGCCAGCAGCCAAGGGGCCGGTGGGGGCGTCAGGACCGGGGAGCTGTTTTTT.

This rearrangement joins TRBV5-1 to TRBJ1-4; D may be TRBD1 (5 bases). The CDR3 length is 15 residues. Trimming removed 0 bases at V and 10 bases at J, with 16 bases between. Germline CDR1 reads SGHRS; CDR2 reads YFSETQ. The CDR3 DNA reads as TGCGCCAGCAGCTTGGAAGCGGGGGGGATTGGAAAACTGTTTTTT. Protein product: CASSLEAGGIGKLFF.

A few counts support this clone. The chain couples TRBV18 to TRBJ1-4; D remains unclear. Germline V gives CDR1 KGHSH, CDR2 LQKENI. The CDR3 length is 15 residues. Trimming shortened V by 6 bases and J by 3 bases, and 14 bases separated the two germline ends. The CDR3, as DNA: TGTGCCAGCTCGCGTCACGGGGAACCTAATGAAAAACTGTTTTTT. Encoded protein: CASSRHGEPNEKLFF. Supplemented by reference TRBV18 and TRBJ1-4, the full variable domain reads NAGVMQNPRHLVRRRGQEARLRCSPMKGHSHVYWYRQLPEEGLKFMVYLQKENIIDESGMPKERFSAEFPKEGPSILRIQQVVRGDSAAYFCASSRHGEPNEKLFFGSGTQLSVL.

V and J are TRBV7-2 and TRBJ1-1, with 8 bases fitting TRBD1. Germline values: CDR1 SGHTA, CDR2 FQGNSA. V shed 5 bases, J shed 8 bases, and the junction held 13 bases outside the gene matches. The CDR3 contains 15 residues. Here the CDR3 DNA reads TGTGCCAGCAGCCCAAGCGCACCCAGGGGGCCGGAAGCTTTCTTT. This codes for CASSPSAPRGPEAFF.

The chain has TRBV7-9 and TRBJ1-2; 7 bases are a match to TRBD1. V lost 2 bases to trimming and J lost 4 bases; unmatched junction nucleotides: 7. CDR1 SEHNR and CDR2 FQNEAQ come from the germline V gene (reference sequence). The CDR3 spans 15 residues. CDR3 in amino acids: CASSLNGGGSYGYTF. The CDR3 nucleotides are TGTGCCAGCAGCTTAAACGGAGGGGGCTCCTATGGCTACACCTTC.

The gene calls are TRBV28 and TRBJ2-7, with a tentative D call TRBD2 (5 bases). Trimming took 5 bases from V and 4 from J, leaving 9 bases between them. Germline V gene lookup returns CDR1 MDHEN and CDR2 SYDVKM. CDR3 size: 12 residues. The CDR3 DNA follows: TGTGCCAGCAGTCCGGGAACTTACGAGCAGTACTTC. This codes for CASSPGTYEQYF. The full variable domain, its missing parts supplied by reference TRBV28 and TRBJ2-7, is DVKVTQSSRYLVKRTGEKVFLECVQDMDHENMFWYRQDPGLGLRLIYFSYDVKMKEKGDIPEGYSVSREKKERFSLILESASTNQTSMYLCASSPGTYEQYFGPGTRLTVT.

This chain connects TRBV5-1 to TRBJ2-5, with a possible D match to TRBD1 (5 bases). V was clipped by 5 bases and J by 1 base, with 15 bases between them. CDR1 and CDR2 (germline): SGHRS, YFSETQ. The CDR3 has 15 residues. CDR3 DNA: TGCGCCAGCAGAGCCCGACAGACCTCCCAAGAGACCCAGTACTTC. This encodes CASRARQTSQETQYF. Supplemented by reference TRBV5-1 and TRBJ2-5, the full variable domain reads KAGVTQTPRYLIKTRGQQVTLSCSPISGHRSVSWYQQTPGQGLQFLFEYFSETQRNKGNFPGRFSGRQFSNSRSEMNVSTLELGDSALYLCASRARQTSQETQYFGPGTRLLVL.

The rearrangement uses TRBV28 and TRBJ1-2; perhaps TRBD1 as D (6 bases). The CDR3 contains 17 residues. V gave up 1 base and J gave up 4 bases, with 19 bases separating them. The germline V gene has CDR1 MDHEN and CDR2 SYDVKM. The CDR3 region has the DNA TGTGCCAGCAGTTTATATGGGTCCAGGGACACCGGCTATGGCTACACCTTC. Its protein is CASSLYGSRDTGYGYTF.

This chain uses TRBV11-2 with TRBJ2-1; 7 nucleotides match TRBD2. The V gene end was trimmed by 8 bases and the J gene end by 8 bases; junction bases not matched to a gene: 12. The CDR3 extends over 14 amino acids. Germline-derived CDR1 and CDR2 are SGHAT and FQNNGV. The CDR3 DNA is TGTGCCAGCGGGCCTTGGACTAGTTTCGATGAGCAGTTCTTC. It is translated as CASGPWTSFDEQFF. Full variable domain (remainder filled in from reference TRBV11-2 and TRBJ2-1): EAGVAQSPRYKIIEKRQSVAFWCNPISGHATLYWYQQILGQGPKLLIQFQNNGVVDDSQLPKDRFSAERLKGVDSTLKIQPAKLEDSAVYLCASGPWTSFDEQFFGPGTRLTVL.

The chain uses TRBV14 and TRBJ2-1; weak D call: TRBD2 (6 bases). In germline, CDR1 is SGHDN, CDR2 FVKESK. Trimming cost V 4 bases and J 12 bases, with 16 bases left between them. The CDR3 consists of 13 residues. For the CDR3, the DNA is TGTGCCAGCAGCCGCTTCGGGGGTCAAACGCAGTTCTTC. The encoded protein is CASSRFGGQTQFF.